This T cell receptor (beta chain) is from a study of beta chain features in type 1 diabetes. Turning to the study itself: Summed over all samples, the examined sorted cells came to 95 million to 130 million.

This clone was detected only a few times. The antigen is not known. The study reverse transcribed the entire isolated RNA, so it sequenced expressed TCRB transcripts. Sequenced by immunoSEQ multiplex PCR; TCRdb stores in-frame clones only, minus some. The repertoire holds 600,000 to 700,000 clones, 13% seen once, with 0.02% to 0.025% in the top ten. Study conclusions and caveats: Patients with type 1 diabetes carried fewer insertions and had more deletions at their VDJ junctions. An over-representation of cells with high TCR expression could result from cDNA sequencing. There was a moderate but significant shortening of TCRB CDR3s in all four CD4+ subsets of Type 1 diabetes patients.

The V segment lost 5 bases and the J segment 2 bases; nucleotides outside the gene matches: 6. The CDR3 is made up of 16 amino acids. CDR1 is SGHTA and CDR2 is FQGNSA in the germline V gene. Sequencing was done on a sample of naive CD4+ T cells from blood. The rearrangement uses TRBV7-2 and TRBJ2-2; 9 nucleotides line up with TRBD1. The sequence came from a man aged 18-30 years with type 1 diabetes. The CDR3 spells CASSLGGQGNTGELFF. CDR3 bases: TGTGCCAGCAGCCTTGGGGGACAGGGTAACACCGGGGAGCTGTTTTTT.